This T cell receptor beta chain came from a study of patients and donors after allogeneic stem cell transplantation. TCRdb used MiXCR to reprocess the RT-PCR reads, holding one entry per CDR3 protein. The sample has some 880,000 distinct CDR3 sequences, more than 15% seen once; the top ten hold roughly 6%. Germline lookup yields CDR1 MNHEY and CDR2 SMNVEV (reference sequence). CDR3 size: 14 residues. V dropped 5 bases and J dropped 0 bases, with 10 bases sitting between them. This clonotype was observed a handful of times. The sequenced sample was blood, either unsorted or a sorted T cell fraction (not recorded which). The V and J genes are TRBV27 and TRBJ2-5; D may be TRBD1 (5 bases). The sequence was obtained from a human donor who was either an allogeneic HSCT recipient or a stem cell or donor lymphocyte infusion donor (not recorded which). It is not recorded whose cells these are; they may come from a transplant donor. The CDR3: CASSRGNYQETQYF. In DNA form, the CDR3 reads TGTGCCAGCAGTAGGGGAAACTACCAAGAGACCCAGTACTTC.